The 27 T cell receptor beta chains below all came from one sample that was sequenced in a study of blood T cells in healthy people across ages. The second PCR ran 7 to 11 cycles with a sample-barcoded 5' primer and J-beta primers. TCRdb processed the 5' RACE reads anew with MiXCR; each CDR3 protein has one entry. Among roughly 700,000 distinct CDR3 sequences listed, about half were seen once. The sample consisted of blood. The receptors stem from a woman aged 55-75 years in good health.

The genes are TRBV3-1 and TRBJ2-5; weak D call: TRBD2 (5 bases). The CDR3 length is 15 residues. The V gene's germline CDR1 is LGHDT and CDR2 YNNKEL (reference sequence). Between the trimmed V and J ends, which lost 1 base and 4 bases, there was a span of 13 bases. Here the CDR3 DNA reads TGTGCCAGCAGCCAAGGTAGCGCTTGGGGAGAGACCCAGTACTTC. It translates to CASSQGSAWGETQYF.

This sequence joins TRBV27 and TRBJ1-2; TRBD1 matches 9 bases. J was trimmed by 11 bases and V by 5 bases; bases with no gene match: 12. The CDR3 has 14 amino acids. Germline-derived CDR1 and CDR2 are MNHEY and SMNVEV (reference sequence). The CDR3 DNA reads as TGTGCCAGCAGTCCCTACCGGGACAGGGTCTCTTACACCTTC. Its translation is CASSPYRDRVSYTF.

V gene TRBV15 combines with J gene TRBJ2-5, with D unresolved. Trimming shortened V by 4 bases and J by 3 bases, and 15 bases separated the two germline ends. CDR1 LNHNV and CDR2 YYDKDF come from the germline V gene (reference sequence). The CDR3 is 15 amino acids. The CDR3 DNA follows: TGTGCCACCAGCACCAATCTAAACATAGAAGAGACCCAGTACTTC. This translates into CATSTNLNIEETQYF. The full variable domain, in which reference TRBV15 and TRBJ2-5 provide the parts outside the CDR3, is DAMVIQNPRYQVTQFGKPVTLSCSQTLNHNVMYWYQQKSSQAPKLLFHYYDKDFNNEADTPDNFQSRRPNTSFCFLDIRSPGLGDTAMYLCATSTNLNIEETQYFGPGTRLLVL.

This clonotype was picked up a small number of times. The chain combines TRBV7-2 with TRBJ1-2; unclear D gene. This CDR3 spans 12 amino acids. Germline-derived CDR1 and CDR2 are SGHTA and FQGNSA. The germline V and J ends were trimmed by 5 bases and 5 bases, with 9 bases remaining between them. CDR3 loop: CASSPPEYGYTF. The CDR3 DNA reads TGTGCCAGCAGCCCTCCGGAGTATGGCTACACCTTC.

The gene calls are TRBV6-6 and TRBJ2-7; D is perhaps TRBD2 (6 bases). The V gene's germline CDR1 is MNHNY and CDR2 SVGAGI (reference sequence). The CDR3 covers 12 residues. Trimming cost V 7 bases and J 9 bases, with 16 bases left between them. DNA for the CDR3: TGTGCCAGCAACAGAGGAGGGCCGGGGCAGTACTTC. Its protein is CASNRGGPGQYF.

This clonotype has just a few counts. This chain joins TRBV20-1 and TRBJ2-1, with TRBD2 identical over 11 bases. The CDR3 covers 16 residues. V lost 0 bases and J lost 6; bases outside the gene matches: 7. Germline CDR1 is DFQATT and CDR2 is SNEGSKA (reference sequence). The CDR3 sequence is CSARDPTSGSGNEQFF. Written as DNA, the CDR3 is TGCAGTGCTAGAGATCCTACTAGCGGGAGTGGCAATGAGCAGTTCTTC.

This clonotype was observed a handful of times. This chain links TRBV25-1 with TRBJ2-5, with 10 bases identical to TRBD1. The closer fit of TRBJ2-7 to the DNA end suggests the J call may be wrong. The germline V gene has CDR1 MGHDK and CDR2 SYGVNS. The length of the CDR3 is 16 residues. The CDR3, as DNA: TGTGCCAGCAGTGGGTGGCCCGACAGGGGGCTGCACGAGCAGTACTTC. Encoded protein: CASSGWPDRGLHEQYF.

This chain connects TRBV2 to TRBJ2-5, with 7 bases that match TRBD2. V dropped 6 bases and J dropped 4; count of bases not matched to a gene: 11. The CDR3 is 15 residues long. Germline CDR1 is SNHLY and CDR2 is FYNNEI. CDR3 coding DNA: TGTGCCAGCAGCGTACGAGCGGGGACGGGAGAGACCCAGTACTTC. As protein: CASSVRAGTGETQYF.

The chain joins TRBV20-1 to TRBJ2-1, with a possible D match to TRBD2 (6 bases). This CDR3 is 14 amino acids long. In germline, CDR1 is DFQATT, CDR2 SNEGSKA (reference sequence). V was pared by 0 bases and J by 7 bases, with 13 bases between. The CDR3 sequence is CSARDARGRNEQFF. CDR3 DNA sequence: TGCAGTGCTAGAGATGCGCGGGGAAGGAATGAGCAGTTCTTC.

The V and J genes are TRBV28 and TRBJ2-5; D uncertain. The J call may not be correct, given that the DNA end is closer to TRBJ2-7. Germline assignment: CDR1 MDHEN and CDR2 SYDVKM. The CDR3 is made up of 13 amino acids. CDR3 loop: CASSSLYPYEQYF. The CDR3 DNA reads TGTGCCAGCAGTTCACTTTACCCCTACGAGCAGTACTTC.

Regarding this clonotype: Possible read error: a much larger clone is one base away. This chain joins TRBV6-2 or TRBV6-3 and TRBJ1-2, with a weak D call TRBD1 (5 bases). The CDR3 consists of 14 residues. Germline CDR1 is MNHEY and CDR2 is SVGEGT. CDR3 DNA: TGTGTCAGCAGTATGGGAACCACAGGTATCGGCTACACCTTC. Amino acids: CVSSMGTTGIGYTF.

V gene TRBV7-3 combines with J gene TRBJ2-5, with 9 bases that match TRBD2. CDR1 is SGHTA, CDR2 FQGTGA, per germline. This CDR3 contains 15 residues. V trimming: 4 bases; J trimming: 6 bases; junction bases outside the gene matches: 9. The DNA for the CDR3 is TGTGCCAGCAGCTCCATAGCGGGAGTTAAGCAGACCCAGTACTTC. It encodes CASSSIAGVKQTQYF.

The CDR3 DNA follows: TGCAGTGCCGAGGGAACAGACAAAAACATTCAGTACTTC. It codes for CSAEGTDKNIQYF. The gene calls are TRBV20-1 and TRBJ2-4; D is perhaps TRBD2 (5 bases). The V gene lost 6 bases and the J gene lost 3 bases, with 12 bases spanning the gap. The CDR3 loop spans 13 amino acids. Germline V gene lookup returns CDR1 DFQATT and CDR2 SNEGSKA (reference sequence).

The CDR3 nucleotides read TGTGCCAGCAGTGACCGACTAGCGTCCTACAATGAGCAGTTCTTC. Its protein product is CASSDRLASYNEQFF. This chain joins TRBV6-4 and TRBJ2-1; 8 bases agree with TRBD2. Trimming at V came to 2 bases and at J to 1 base, leaving 1 base not matched to a gene. Per germline, CDR1 MRHNA and CDR2 SNTAGT. This CDR3 region has 15 residues.

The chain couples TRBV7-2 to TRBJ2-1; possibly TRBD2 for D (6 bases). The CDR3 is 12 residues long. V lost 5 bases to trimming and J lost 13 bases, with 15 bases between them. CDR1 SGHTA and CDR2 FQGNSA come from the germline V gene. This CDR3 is CASSPKGTSQFF. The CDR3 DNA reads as TGTGCCAGCAGCCCCAAAGGGACTTCTCAGTTCTTC.

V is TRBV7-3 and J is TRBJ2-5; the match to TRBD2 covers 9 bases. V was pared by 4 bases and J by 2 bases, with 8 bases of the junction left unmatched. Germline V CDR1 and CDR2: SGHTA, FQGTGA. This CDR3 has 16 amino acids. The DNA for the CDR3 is TGTGCCAGCAGCTCCCCGACTAGCGGATCACAAGAGACCCAGTACTTC. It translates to CASSSPTSGSQETQYF.

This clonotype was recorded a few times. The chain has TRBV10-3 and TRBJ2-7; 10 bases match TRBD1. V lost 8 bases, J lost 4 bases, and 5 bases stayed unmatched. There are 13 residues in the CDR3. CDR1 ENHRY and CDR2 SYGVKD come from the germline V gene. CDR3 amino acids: CAIGQGGAYEQYF. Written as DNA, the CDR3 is TGTGCCATCGGACAGGGGGGCGCGTACGAGCAGTACTTC.

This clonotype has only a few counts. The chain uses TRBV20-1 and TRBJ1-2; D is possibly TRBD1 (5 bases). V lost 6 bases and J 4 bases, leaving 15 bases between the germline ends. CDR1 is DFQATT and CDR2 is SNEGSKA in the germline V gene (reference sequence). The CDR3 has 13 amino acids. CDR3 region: CSAGPGLIYGYTF. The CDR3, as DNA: TGCAGTGCCGGACCGGGACTGATCTATGGCTACACCTTC.

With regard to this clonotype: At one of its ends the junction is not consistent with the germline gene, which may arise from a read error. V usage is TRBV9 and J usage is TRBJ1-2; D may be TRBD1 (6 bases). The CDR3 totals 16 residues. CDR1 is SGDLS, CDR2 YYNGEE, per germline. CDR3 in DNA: TGTGCCAGCAGCGTAGGAGCGGGACACCGCCTCAGTGGCCACACCTTC. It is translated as CASSVGAGHRLSGHTF.

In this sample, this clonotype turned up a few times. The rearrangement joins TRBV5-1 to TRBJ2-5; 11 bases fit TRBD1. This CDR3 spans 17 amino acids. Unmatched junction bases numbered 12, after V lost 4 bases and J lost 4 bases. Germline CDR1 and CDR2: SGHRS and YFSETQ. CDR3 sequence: CASSPDRGPFAGETQYF. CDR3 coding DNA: TGCGCCAGCAGCCCGGACAGGGGGCCTTTTGCAGGAGAGACCCAGTACTTC. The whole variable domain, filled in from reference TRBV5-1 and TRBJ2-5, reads KAGVTQTPRYLIKTRGQQVTLSCSPISGHRSVSWYQQTPGQGLQFLFEYFSETQRNKGNFPGRFSGRQFSNSRSEMNVSTLELGDSALYLCASSPDRGPFAGETQYFGPGTRLLVL.

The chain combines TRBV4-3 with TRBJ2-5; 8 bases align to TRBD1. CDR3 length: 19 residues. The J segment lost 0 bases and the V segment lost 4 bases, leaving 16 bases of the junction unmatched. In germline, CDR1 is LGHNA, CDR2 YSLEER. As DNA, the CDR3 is TGCGCCAGCAGCCTAAGGAAGTTTCGACAGGGGAATTACCAAGAGACCCAGTACTTC. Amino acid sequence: CASSLRKFRQGNYQETQYF.

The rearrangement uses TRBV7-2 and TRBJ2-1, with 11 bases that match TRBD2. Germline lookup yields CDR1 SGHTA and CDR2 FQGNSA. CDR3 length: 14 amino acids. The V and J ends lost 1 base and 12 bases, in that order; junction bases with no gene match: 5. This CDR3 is CASSLVLAGARQFF. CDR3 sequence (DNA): TGTGCCAGCAGCTTAGTACTAGCGGGAGCGAGGCAGTTCTTC. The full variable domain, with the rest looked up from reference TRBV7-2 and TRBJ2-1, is GAGVSQSPSNKVTEKGKDVELRCDPISGHTALYWYRQSLGQGLEFLIYFQGNSAPDKSGLPSDRFSAERTGGSVSTLTIQRTQQEDSAVYLCASSLVLAGARQFFGPGTRLTVL.

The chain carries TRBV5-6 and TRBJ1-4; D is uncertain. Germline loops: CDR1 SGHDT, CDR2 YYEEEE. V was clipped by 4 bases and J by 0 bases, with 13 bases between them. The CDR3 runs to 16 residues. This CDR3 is CASSDDGRTTNEKLFF. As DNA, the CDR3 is TGTGCCAGCAGCGACGACGGACGGACAACTAATGAAAAACTGTTTTTT.

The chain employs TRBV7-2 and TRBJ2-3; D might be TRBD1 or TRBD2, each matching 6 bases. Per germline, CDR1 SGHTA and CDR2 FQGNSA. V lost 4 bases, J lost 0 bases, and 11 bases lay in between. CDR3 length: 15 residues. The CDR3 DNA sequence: TGTGCCAGCAGCTCCAGGAGGGGGAGCACAGATACGCAGTATTTT. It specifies CASSSRRGSTDTQYF.

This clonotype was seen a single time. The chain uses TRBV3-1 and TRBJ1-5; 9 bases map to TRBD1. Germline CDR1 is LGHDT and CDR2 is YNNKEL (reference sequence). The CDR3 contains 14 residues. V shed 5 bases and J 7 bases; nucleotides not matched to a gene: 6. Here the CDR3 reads CASSGQGLRQPQHF. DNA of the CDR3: TGTGCCAGCAGCGGACAGGGGCTACGGCAGCCCCAGCATTTT.

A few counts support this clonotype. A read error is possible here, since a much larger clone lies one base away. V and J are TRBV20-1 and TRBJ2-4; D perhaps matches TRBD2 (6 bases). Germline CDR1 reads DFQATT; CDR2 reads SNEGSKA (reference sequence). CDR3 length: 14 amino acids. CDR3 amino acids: CGAGGSVAKNIQYF. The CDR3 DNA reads TGCGGTGCCGGAGGGTCAGTAGCCAAAAACATTCAGTACTTC.

The CDR3 coding sequence is TGCGCCAGCAGCCAACTAGGGTTGGGCAAAAACATTCAGTACTTC. It encodes CASSQLGLGKNIQYF. The V gene is TRBV4-1, the J gene TRBJ2-4; D uncertain. The CDR3 extends over 15 amino acids. The V gene's germline CDR1 is MGHRA and CDR2 YSYEKL. V gave up 2 bases and J gave up 3 bases, with 11 bases separating them.